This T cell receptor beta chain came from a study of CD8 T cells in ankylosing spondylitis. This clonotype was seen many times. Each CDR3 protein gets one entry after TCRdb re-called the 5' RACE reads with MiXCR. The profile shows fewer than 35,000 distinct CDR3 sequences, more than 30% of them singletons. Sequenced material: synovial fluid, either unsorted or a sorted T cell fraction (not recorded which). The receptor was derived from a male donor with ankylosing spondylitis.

The CDR3 here is CASSQDLELAGGEQFF. The CDR3 nucleotides read TGTGCCAGCAGCCAAGATCTCGAACTAGCGGGAGGTGAGCAGTTCTTC. The rearrangement joins TRBV4-2 to TRBJ2-1; 12 nucleotides match TRBD2. This CDR3 has 16 residues. The junction had 6 bases not matched to a gene; V was cut back by 0 bases and J by 9 bases. The germline V gene has CDR1 LGHNA and CDR2 YNFKEQ.